This T cell receptor beta chain was identified during a study of human versus mouse CDR3 diversity and MHC coevolution. Study-level background: Samples had between roughly 0.6 x 10^7 and 1.7 x 10^7 valid reads.

Worth noting for this clone: Its specificity is not known.

The germline CDR1 and CDR2 sequences are MNHNS and SASEGT. This CDR3 is 15 amino acids long. J was trimmed by 4 bases and V by 2 bases; bases with no gene match: 2. Only in-frame clones appear in the TCRdb table, and some are missing; sequencing was by immunoSEQ multiplex PCR. The sample carries around 74,000 clones, approximately 90% recorded once. Study conclusions and caveats: Compared with mice, human CDR3s carried more deletions and insertions on average. Humans had the largest estimated TCR beta repertoire, 1.5 million to 2 million clonotypes.

The chain is built from TRBV6-1 and TRBJ1-4; 9 positions agree with TRBD1. The sequencing sample was made of naive CD4+ T cells from blood. Subset reported: CD45RO-negative CD62L-positive naive CD4 T cells. The TCR sequence derives from a person aged 25 to 75 in good health. CDR3 sequence reads: CASSEMGQGNEKLFF. Written as DNA, the CDR3 is TGTGCCAGCAGTGAAATGGGACAGGGTAATGAAAAACTGTTTTTT.